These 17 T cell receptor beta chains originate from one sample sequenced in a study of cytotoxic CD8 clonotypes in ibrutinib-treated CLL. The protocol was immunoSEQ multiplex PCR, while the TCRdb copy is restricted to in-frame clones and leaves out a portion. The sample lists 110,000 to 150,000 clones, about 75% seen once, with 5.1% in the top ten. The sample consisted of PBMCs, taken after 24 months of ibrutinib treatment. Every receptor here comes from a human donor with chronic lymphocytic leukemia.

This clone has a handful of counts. This CDR3 is CASSLFTGPYEQYF. CDR3 bases: TGTGCCAGCAGCTTATTTACAGGGCCCTACGAGCAGTACTTC. The chain is built from TRBV7-8 and TRBJ2-7; maybe TRBD1 (6 bases). The CDR3 runs to 14 residues. Germline CDR1 and CDR2: SGHVS and FQNEAQ. The V gene lost 2 bases and the J gene lost 2 bases, with 10 bases spanning the gap. Full variable domain (remainder filled in from reference TRBV7-8 and TRBJ2-7): GAGVSQSPRYKVAKRGQDVALRCDPISGHVSLFWYQQALGQGPEFLTYFQNEAQLDKSGLPSDRFFAERPEGSVSTLKIQRTQQEDSAVYLCASSLFTGPYEQYFGPGTRLTVT.

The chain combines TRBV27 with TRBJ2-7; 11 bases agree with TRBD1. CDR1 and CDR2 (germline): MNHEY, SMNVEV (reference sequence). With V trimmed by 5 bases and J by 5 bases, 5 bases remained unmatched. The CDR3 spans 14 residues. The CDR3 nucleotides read TGTGCCAGCAGTCGTTGGGACAGGGGGGACGAGCAGTACTTC. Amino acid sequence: CASSRWDRGDEQYF.

As DNA, the CDR3 is TGTGCCAGCAGTTGGGTGGCGGGAGCGGGCGAGCAGTACTTC. Amino acids: CASSWVAGAGEQYF. The chain links TRBV6-5 to TRBJ2-7; 7 bases are shared with TRBD2. V lost 4 bases, J lost 6 bases, and 9 bases stayed unmatched. The CDR3 has 14 amino acids. The germline gives CDR1 MNHEY, CDR2 SVGAGI.

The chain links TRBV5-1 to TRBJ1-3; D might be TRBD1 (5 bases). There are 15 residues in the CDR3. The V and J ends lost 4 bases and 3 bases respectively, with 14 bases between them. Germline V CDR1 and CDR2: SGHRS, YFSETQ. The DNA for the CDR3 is TGCGCCAGCAGCGGGGGGAACAGCGGTGGAAACACCATATATTTT. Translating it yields CASSGGNSGGNTIYF.

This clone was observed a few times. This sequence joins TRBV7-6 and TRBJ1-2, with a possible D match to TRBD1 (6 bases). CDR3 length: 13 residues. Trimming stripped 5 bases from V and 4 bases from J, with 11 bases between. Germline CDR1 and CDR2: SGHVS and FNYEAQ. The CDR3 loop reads CASSTTGTYGYTF. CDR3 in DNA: TGTGCCAGCAGCACTACAGGGACCTATGGCTACACCTTC.

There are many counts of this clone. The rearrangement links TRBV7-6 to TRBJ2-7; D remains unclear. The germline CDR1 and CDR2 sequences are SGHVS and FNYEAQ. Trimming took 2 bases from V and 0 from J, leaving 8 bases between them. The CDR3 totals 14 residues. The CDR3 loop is CASSLSPASYEQYF. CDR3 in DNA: TGTGCCAGCAGCTTAAGTCCAGCCTCCTACGAGCAGTACTTC.

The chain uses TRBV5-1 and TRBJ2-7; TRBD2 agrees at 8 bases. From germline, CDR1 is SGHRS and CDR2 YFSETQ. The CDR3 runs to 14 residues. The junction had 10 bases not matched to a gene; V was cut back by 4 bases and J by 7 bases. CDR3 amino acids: CASSPRDGRGEQYF. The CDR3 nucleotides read TGCGCCAGCAGCCCCAGAGACGGGAGGGGAGAGCAGTACTTC.

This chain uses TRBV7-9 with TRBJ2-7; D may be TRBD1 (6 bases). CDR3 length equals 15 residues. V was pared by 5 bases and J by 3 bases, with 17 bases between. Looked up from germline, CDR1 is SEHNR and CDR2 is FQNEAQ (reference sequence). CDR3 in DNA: TGTGCCAGCAGCCCGTCCGGGACACCCGGCTACGAGCAGTACTTC. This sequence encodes CASSPSGTPGYEQYF.

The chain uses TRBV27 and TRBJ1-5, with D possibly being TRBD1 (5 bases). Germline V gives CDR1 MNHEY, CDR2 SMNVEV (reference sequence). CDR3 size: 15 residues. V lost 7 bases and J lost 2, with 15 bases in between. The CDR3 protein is CASTPNMGGNQPQHF. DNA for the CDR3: TGTGCCAGCACCCCCAACATGGGGGGCAATCAGCCCCAGCATTTT.

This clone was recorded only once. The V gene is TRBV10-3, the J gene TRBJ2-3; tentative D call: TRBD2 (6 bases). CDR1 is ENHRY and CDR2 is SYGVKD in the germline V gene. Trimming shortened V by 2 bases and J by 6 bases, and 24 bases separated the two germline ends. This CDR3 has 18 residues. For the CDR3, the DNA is TGTGCCATCAGTGAGCCCACCCGCGGGGTTGGCTGGGGTGATACGCAGTATTTT. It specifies CAISEPTRGVGWGDTQYF.

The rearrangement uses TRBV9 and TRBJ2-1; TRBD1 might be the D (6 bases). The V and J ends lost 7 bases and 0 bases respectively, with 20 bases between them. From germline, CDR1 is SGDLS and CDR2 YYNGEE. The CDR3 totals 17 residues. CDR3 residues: CASFDRWGPSSYNEQFF. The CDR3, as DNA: TGTGCCAGCTTCGACAGGTGGGGGCCCAGCTCCTACAATGAGCAGTTCTTC.

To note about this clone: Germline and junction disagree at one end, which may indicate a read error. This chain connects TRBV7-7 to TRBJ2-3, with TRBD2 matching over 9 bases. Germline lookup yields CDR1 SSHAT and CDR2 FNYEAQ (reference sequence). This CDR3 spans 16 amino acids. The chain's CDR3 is CASSPIRAGGPDTQYF. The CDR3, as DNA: TGTGCTAGCAGCCCGATTAGGGCGGGGGGGCCAGATACGCAGTATTTT. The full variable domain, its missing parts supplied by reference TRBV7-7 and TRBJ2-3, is GAGVSQSPRYKVTKRGQDVTLRCDPISSHATLYWYQQALGQGPEFLTYFNYEAQPDKSGLPSDRFSAERPEGSISTLTIQRTEQRDSAMYRCASSPIRAGGPDTQYFGPGTRLTVL.

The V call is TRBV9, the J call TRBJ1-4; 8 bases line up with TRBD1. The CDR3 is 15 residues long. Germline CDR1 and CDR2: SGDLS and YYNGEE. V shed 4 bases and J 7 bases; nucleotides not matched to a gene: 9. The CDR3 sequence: CASSPRQGFGEKLFF. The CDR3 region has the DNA TGTGCCAGCAGCCCACGACAGGGGTTTGGTGAAAAACTGTTTTTT. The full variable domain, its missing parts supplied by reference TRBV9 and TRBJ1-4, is DSGVTQTPKHLITATGQRVTLRCSPRSGDLSVYWYQQSLDQGLQFLIQYYNGEERAKGNILERFSAQQFPDLHSELNLSSLELGDSALYFCASSPRQGFGEKLFFGSGTQLSVL.

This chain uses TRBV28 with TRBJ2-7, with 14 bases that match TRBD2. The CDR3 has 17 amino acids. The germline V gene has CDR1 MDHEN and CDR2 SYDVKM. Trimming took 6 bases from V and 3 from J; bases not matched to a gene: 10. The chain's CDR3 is CASRAPGLAGVVYEQYF. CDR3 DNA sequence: TGTGCCAGCAGGGCCCCGGGACTAGCGGGAGTTGTCTACGAGCAGTACTTC.

The CDR3 DNA sequence: TGCGCCAGCACAAATGCCCCACCCCACGAGCAGTACTTC. Translating it yields CASTNAPPHEQYF. J is TRBJ2-7 and V is TRBV10-1; no clear D gene. This CDR3 region has 13 residues. Germline V gene lookup returns CDR1 WNHNN and CDR2 SYGVQD (reference sequence). Trimming removed 7 bases from V and 5 bases from J, with 15 bases in between.

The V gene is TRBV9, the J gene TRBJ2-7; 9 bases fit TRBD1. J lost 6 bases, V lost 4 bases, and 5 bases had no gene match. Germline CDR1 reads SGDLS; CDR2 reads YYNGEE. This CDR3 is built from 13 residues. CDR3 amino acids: CASSPDRGGEQYF. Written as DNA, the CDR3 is TGTGCCAGCAGCCCCGACAGGGGGGGCGAGCAGTACTTC.

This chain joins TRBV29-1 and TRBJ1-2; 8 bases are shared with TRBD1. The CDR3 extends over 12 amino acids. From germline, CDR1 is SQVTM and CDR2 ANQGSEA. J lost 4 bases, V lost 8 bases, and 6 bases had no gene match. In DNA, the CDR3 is TGCAGCTCCCGGACAGGGTCCTATGGCTACACCTTC. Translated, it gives CSSRTGSYGYTF. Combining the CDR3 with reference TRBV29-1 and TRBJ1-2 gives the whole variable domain SAVISQKPSRDICQRGTSLTIQCQVDSQVTMMFWYRQQPGQSLTLIATANQGSEATYESGFVIDKFPISRPNLTFSTLTVSNMSPEDSSIYLCSSRTGSYGYTFGSGTRLTVV.